This paragraph covers one T cell receptor (beta chain) sequence. Its target is not known. This sample is part of a study of shared clonotypes between healthy human individuals. As for the study in general: Plates per donor: three CD4 naive, three CD4 memory, two CD8 naive, one CD8 memory.

The authors ran the assay at deep level. Measured with immunoSEQ multiplex PCR; TCRdb has only the in-frame clones, and not every one. The table has approximately 640,000 clones, 90% seen once. Looked up from germline, CDR1 is SGHVS and CDR2 is FNYEAQ. V gave up 1 base and J gave up 2 bases, with 26 bases separating them. There are 20 residues in the CDR3. Overall study results and limits: Clonotypes shared by all four donors outscored non-shared clonotypes in generation probability. In general, naive subsets displayed greater estimated richness than memory subsets did.

Material: memory CD8+ T cells from PBMCs. The subset here: CD45RO+ cells pooled with CCR7-negative TemRA cells. The sequence came from a man aged 18 to 30 in good health. Some clones in this sample may be carry-over from other donors' samples. V usage is TRBV7-6 and J usage is TRBJ1-1; D unclear. CDR3 amino acids: CASSLGALEAQRKENTEAFF. The CDR3 coding sequence is TGTGCCAGCAGCTTAGGGGCCCTGGAGGCTCAGCGAAAAGAAAACACTGAAGCTTTCTTT.